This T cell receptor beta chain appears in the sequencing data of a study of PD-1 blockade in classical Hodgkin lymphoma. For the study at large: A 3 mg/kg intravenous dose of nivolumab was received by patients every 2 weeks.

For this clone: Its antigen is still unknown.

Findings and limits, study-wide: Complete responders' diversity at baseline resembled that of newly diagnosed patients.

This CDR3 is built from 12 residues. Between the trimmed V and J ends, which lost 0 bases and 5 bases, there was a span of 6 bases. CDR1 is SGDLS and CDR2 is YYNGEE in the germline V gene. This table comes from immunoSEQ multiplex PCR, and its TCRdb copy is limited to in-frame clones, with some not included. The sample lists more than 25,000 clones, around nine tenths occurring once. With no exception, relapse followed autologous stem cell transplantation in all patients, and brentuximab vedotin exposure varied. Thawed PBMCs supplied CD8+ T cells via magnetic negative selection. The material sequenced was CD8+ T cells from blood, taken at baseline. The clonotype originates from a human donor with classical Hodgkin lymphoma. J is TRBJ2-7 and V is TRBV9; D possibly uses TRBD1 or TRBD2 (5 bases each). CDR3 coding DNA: TGTGCCAGCAGCGTAGGGGGGAACGAGCAGTACTTC. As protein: CASSVGGNEQYF.